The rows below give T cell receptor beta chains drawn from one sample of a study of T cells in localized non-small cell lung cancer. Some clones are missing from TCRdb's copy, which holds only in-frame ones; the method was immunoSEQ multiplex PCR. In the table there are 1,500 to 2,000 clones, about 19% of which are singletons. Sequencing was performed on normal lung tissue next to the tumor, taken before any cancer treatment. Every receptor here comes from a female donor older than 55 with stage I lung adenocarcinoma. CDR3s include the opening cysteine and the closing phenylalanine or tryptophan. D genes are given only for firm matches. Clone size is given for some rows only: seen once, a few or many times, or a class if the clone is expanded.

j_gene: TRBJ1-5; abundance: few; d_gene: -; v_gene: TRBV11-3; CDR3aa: CASSSAEFYQPQHF; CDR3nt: TGTGCCAGCAGCTCTGCCGAATTTTATCAGCCCCAGCATTTT
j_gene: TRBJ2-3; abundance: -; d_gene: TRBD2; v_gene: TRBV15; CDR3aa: CATSRGLAGGPFTDTQYF; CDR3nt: TGTGCCACCAGCAGAGGACTAGCGGGGGGGCCCTTCACAGATACGCAGTATTTT
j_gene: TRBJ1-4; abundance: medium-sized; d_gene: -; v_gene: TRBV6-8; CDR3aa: CASSRQATNEKLFF; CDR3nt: TGTGCCAGCAGCAGACAGGCAACTAATGAAAAACTGTTTTTT
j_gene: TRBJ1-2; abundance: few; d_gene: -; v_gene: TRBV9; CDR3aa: CAKSSRTLYGYTF; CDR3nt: TGTGCCAAAAGTTCCCGGACATTGTATGGCTACACCTTC
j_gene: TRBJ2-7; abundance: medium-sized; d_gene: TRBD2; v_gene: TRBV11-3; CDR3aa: CASSLGGVPSYEQYF; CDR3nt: TGTGCCAGCAGCTTGGGGGGGGTACCCTCCTACGAGCAGTACTTC
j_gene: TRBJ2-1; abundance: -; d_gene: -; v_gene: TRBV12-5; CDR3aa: CASGLATLSLRAPKDNEQFF; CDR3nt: TGTGCTAGTGGTTTGGCTACCCTCTCTTTGCGAGCGCCAAAGGACAATGAGCAGTTCTTC
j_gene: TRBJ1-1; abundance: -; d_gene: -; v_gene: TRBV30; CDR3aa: CAWRGDTEAFF; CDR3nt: TGTGCCTGGAGGGGAGACACTGAAGCTTTCTTT
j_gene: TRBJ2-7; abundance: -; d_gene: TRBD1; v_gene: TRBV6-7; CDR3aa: CASTTLTGPYEQYF; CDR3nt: TGTGCCAGCACCACCCTGACAGGGCCCTACGAGCAGTACTTC
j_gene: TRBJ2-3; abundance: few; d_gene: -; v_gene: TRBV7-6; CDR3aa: CASRTETSTDTQYF; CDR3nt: TGTGCCAGCAGGACAGAGACTAGCACAGATACGCAGTATTTT
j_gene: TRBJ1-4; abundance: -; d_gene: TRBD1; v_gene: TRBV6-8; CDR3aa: CASSRDRGYEKLFF; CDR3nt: TGTGCCAGCAGCCGCGACAGGGGCTACGAAAAACTGTTTTTT
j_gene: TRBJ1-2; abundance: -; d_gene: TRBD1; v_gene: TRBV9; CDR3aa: CASSPRTGTNYGYTF; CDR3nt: TGTGCCAGCAGCCCAAGGACAGGGACGAACTATGGCTACACCTTC
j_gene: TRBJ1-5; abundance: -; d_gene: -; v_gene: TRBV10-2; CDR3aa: CASPGVANQPQHF; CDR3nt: TGCGCCAGTCCAGGGGTGGCCAATCAGCCCCAGCATTTT
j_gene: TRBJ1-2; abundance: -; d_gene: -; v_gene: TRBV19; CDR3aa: CASSTAGAGDYGYTF; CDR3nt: TGTGCCAGTAGTACTGCCGGGGCTGGGGACTATGGCTACACCTTC
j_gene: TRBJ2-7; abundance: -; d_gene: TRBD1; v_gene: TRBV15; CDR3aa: CATSREQGYYEQYF; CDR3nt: TGTGCCACCAGCAGAGAACAGGGGTACTACGAGCAGTACTTC
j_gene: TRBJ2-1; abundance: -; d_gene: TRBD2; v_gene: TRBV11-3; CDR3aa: CASSARLAGGRVEQFF; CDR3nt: TGTGCCAGCAGCGCCAGACTAGCGGGGGGGCGGGTTGAGCAGTTCTTC
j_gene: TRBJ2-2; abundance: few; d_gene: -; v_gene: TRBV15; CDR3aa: CATKGGPDTGELFF; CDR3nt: TGTGCCACCAAGGGGGGGCCGGACACCGGGGAGCTGTTTTTT
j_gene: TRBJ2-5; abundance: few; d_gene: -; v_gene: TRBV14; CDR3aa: CASSQAPKETQYF; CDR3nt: TGTGCCAGCAGCCAAGCACCCAAAGAGACCCAGTACTTC
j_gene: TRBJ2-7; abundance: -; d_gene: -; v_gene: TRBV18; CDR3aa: CASSPTKQGIAYEQYF; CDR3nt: TGTGCCAGCTCACCGACAAAACAGGGAATCGCCTACGAGCAGTACTTC
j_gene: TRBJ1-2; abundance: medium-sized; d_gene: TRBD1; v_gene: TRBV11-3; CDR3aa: CASSRIETGGQGYTF; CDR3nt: TGTGCCAGCAGCCGTATCGAGACAGGGGGTCAAGGCTACACCTTC
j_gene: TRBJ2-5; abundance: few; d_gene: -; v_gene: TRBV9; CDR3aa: CASSAGTHQETQYF; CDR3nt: TGTGCCAGCAGCGCCGGGACACACCAAGAGACCCAGTACTTC
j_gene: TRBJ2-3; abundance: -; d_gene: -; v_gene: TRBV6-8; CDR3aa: CAISGIADASTDTQYF; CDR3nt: TGTGCCATCAGTGGGATAGCGGACGCCAGCACAGATACGCAGTATTTT
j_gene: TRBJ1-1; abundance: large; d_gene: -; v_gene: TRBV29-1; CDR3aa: CSVVGEFVNTEAFF; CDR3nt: TGCAGCGTCGTCGGGGAGTTCGTGAACACTGAAGCTTTCTTT
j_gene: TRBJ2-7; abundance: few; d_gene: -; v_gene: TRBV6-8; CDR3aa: CASSYTHPGPYEQYF; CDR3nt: TGTGCCAGCAGTTACACCCACCCCGGGCCCTACGAGCAGTACTTC
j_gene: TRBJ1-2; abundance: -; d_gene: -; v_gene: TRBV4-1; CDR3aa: CASSQGEATGGYGYTF; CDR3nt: TGCGCCAGCAGCCAAGGAGAGGCTACAGGTGGCTATGGCTACACCTTC
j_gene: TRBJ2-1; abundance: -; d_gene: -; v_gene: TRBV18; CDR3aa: CASSPNARVGIYNEQFF; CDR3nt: TGTGCCAGCTCACCAAATGCGAGGGTAGGGATTTACAATGAGCAGTTCTTC
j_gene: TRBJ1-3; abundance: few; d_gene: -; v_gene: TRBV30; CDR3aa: CAWSPYGTSRNTIYF; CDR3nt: TGTGCCTGGAGTCCATACGGGACTTCCAGAAACACCATATATTTT
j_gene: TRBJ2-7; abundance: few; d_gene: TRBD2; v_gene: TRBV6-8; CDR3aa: CASSRLAGGNPHEQYF; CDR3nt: TGTGCCAGCAGCAGACTAGCGGGGGGGAATCCCCACGAGCAGTACTTC
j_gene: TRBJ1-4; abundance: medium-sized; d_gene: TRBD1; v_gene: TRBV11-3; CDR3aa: CASSHDRGQGNEKLFF; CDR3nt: TGTGCCAGCAGCCACGACAGGGGGCAGGGGAATGAAAAACTGTTTTTT
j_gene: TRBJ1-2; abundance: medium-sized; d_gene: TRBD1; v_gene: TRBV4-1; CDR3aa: CASSQDTGTGGAGGYTF; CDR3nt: TGCGCCAGCAGCCAAGATACCGGGACAGGGGGTGCAGGGGGCTACACCTTC
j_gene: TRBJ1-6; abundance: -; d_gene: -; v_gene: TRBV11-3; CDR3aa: CASSLSAGPYSPLHF; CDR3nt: TGTGCCAGCAGCTTAAGCGCAGGGCCTTATTCACCCCTCCACTTT
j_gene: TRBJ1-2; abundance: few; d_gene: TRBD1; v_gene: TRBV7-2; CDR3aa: CASSRGQGNDYTF; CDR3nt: TGTGCCAGCAGCCGGGGACAGGGCAACGACTACACCTTC